This TCR beta chain was sequenced during a study of blood T cell repertoires in COVID-19. Whole-study context: From the United States, Italy and Spain came samples of acute and convalescent COVID-19. Sources were T cells, B-cell-depleted T cells, or PBMCs; the material itself was cDNA or gDNA.

This clone is medium-sized in the sample. At one end the junction does not follow the germline gene, possibly because of a read error. The sample carries other DNA sequences with the same CDR3. The CDR3 runs 15 residues. CDR1 and CDR2 (germline): SGDLS, YYNGEE. As processed by the authors: Counts of nucleated cells, estimated from reference gene primer amplification, were obtained. Method: immunoSEQ multiplex PCR; TCRdb's copy keeps in-frame clones and lacks some. V, J and clone size reflect that table, while D and trimming were determined from the DNA. The table has some 37,000 clones, 85% to 90% seen once.

The sequence was collected from a man aged 70 or older with acute or convalescent COVID-19. V gene TRBV9 combines with J gene TRBJ2-5, with a weak D call TRBD2 (7 bases). Material: peripheral blood. CDR3 DNA: TGCCCCCGCCGCGGAGGGGGGGGGCCCCAAGAGACCCAGTACTTC. Its translation: CPRRGGGGPQETQYF.